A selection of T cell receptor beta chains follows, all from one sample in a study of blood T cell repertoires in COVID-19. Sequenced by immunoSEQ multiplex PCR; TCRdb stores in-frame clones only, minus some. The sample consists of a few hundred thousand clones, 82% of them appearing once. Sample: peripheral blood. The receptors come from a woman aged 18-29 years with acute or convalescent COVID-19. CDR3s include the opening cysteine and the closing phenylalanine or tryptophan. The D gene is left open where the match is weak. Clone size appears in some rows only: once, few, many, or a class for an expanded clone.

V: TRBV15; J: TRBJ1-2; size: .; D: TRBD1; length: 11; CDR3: CATSRERDRSF; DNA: TGTGCCACCAGCAGAGAACGGGACAGGAGCTTC
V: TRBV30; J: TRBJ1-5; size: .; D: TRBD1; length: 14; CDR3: CAWSGGQFNQPQHF; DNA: TGTGCCTGGAGTGGGGGACAGTTCAATCAGCCCCAGCATTTT
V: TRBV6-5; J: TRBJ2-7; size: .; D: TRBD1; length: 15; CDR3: CASSYDRGATYEQYF; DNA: TGTGCCAGCAGTTACGACAGGGGGGCCACCTACGAGCAGTACTTC
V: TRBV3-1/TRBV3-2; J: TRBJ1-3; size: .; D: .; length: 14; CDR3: CASSYDSSGNTIYF; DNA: TGTGCCAGCAGCTATGACAGTTCTGGAAACACCATATATTTT
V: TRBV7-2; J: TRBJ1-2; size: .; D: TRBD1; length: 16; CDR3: CASSLAWDSTNYGYTF; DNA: TGTGCCAGCAGCTTAGCCTGGGACAGCACTAACTATGGCTACACCTTC
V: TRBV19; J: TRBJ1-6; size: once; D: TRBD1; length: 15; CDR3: CASSMLGQGKSPLHF; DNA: TGTGCCAGTAGTATGCTAGGACAGGGAAAATCACCCCTCCACTTT
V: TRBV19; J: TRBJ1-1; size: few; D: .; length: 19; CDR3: CASSIQWGQGGRTNTEAFF; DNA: TGTGCCAGTAGTATTCAGTGGGGCCAGGGAGGGCGGACGAACACTGAAGCTTTCTTT
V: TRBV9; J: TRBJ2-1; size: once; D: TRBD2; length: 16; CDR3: CASSLRTSGRSNEQFF; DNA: TGTGCCAGCAGCCTTCGGACTAGCGGGAGGAGTAATGAGCAGTTCTTC
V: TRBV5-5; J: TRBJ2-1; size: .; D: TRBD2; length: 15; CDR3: CASSFGTSGNNEQFF; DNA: TGTGCCAGCAGCTTCGGGACTAGCGGCAACAATGAGCAGTTCTTC
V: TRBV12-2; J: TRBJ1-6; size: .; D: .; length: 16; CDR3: CASRSQRGGAQNTLHF; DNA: TGTGCAAGTCGCTCACAGAGGGGGGGGGCGCAAAATACCCTCCACTTT
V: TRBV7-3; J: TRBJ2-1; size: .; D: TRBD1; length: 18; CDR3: CASSTTGQGAGSYNEQFF; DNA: TGTGCCAGCAGCACCACGGGACAGGGGGCCGGTTCCTACAATGAGCAGTTCTTC
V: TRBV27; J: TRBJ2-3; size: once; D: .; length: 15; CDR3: CASSFGGFFTDTQYF; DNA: TGTGCCAGCAGTTTTGGAGGATTTTTCACAGATACGCAGTATTTT
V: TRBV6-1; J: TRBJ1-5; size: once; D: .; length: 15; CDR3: CASSDSRQGNQPQHF; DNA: TGTGCCAGCAGTGATTCGAGACAGGGCAATCAGCCCCAGCATTTT
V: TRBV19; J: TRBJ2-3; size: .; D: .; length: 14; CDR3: CASSIGPPTDTQYF; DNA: TGTGCCAGTAGTATTGGGCCCCCCACAGATACGCAGTATTTT
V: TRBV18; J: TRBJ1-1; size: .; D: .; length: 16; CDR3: CASSPPQGGGTPEAFF; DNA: TGTGCCAGCTCACCACCGCAAGGGGGTGGGACCCCTGAAGCTTTCTTT
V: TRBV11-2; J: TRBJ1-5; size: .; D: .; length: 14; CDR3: CASSFTGTDQPQHF; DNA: TGTGCCAGCAGCTTTACAGGGACCGATCAGCCCCAGCATTTT
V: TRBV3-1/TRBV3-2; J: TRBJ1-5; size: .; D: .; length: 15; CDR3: CASSQETTVGQPQHF; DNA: TGTGCCAGCAGCCAAGAGACAACAGTGGGTCAGCCCCAGCATTTT
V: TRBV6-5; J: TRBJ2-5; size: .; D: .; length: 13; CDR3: CASSYSYRETQYF; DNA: TGTGCCAGCAGTTACTCATACAGAGAGACCCAGTACTTC
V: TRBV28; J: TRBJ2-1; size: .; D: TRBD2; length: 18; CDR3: CASSRARGLAGSLDEQFF; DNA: TGTGCCAGCAGCAGAGCGAGGGGACTAGCGGGCTCCTTGGATGAGCAGTTCTTC
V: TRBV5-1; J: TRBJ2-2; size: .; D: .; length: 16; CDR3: CASSLASSVDTGELFF; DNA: TGCGCCAGCAGCCTGGCGTCTAGCGTCGACACCGGGGAGCTGTTTTTT
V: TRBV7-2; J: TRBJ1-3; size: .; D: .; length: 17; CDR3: CASSKRETGYSGNTIYF; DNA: TGTGCCAGCAGCAAGCGGGAGACAGGCTACTCTGGAAACACCATATATTTT
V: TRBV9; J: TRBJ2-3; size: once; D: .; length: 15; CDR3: CASSVAGSPPDTQYF; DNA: TGTGCCAGCAGCGTCGCCGGGAGCCCCCCAGATACGCAGTATTTT
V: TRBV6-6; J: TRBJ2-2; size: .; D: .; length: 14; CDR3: CASSYTRNTGELFF; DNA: TGTGCCAGCAGTTACACGAGGAACACCGGGGAGCTGTTTTTT
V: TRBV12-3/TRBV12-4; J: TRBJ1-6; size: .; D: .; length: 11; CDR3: CASSFGTPLHF; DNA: TGTGCCAGCAGTTTTGGTACTCCCCTCCACTTT
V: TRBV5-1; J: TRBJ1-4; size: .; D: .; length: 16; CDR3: CASSLAGVDLNEKLFF; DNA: TGCGCCAGCAGCTTGGCCGGGGTGGATTTAAATGAAAAACTGTTTTTT
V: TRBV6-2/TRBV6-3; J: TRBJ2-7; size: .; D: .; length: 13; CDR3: CASSSDSSYEQYF; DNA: TGTGCCAGCAGTTCTGATAGCTCCTACGAGCAGTACTTC
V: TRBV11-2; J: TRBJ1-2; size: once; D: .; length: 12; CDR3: CASSLGGDGYTF; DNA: TGTGCCAGCAGCTTAGGGGGGGATGGCTACACCTTC
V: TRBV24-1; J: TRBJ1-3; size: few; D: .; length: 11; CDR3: CATEAGNTIYF; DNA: TGTGCCACCGAAGCAGGAAACACCATATATTTT
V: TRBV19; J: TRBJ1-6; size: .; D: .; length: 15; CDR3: CASRQTLSVDSPLHF; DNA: TGTGCCAGTCGACAGACACTCTCGGTCGATTCACCCCTCCACTTT
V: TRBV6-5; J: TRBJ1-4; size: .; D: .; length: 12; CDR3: CASKQRNEKLFF; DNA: TGTGCCAGCAAACAGCGGAATGAAAAACTGTTTTTT
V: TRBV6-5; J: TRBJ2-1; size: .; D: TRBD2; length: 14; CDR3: CASSRTSGRVGQFF; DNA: TGTGCCAGCAGTCGGACTAGCGGGAGGGTTGGGCAGTTCTTC
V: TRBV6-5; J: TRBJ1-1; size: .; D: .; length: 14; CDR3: CASMEDSVNTEAFF; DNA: TGTGCCAGCATGGAGGACAGCGTGAACACTGAAGCTTTCTTT
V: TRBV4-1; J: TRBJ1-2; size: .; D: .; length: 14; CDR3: CASSQETQGYGYTF; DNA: TGCGCCAGCAGCCAAGAAACGCAGGGCTATGGCTACACCTTC
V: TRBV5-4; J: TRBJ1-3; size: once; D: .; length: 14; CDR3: CASSLGGSGNTIYF; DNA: TGTGCCAGCAGCTTGGGAGGTTCTGGAAACACCATATATTTT
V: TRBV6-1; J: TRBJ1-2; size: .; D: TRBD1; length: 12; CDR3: CASRLDRRGYTF; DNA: TGTGCCAGCAGGCTGGACAGGAGAGGCTACACCTTC
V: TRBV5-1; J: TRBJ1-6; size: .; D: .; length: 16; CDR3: CASSLVGAEYNSPLHF; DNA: TGCGCCAGCAGCTTGGTGGGGGCTGAGTATAATTCACCCCTCCACTTT
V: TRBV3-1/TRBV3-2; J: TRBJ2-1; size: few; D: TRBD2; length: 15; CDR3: CASSLAGVGYNEQFF; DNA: TGTGCCAGCAGCTTAGCGGGAGTTGGTTACAATGAGCAGTTCTTC
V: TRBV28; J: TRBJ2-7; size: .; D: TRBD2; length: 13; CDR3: CASRLAGPYEQYF; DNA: TGTGCCAGCAGACTAGCGGGTCCCTACGAGCAGTACTTC
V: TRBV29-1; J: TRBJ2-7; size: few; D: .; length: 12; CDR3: CSVDDRNYEQYF; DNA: TGCAGCGTTGACGACAGAAACTACGAGCAGTACTTC
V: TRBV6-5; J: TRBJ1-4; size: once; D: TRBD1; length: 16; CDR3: CASSYSTTGANEKLFF; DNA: TGTGCCAGCAGTTACTCGACTACAGGGGCTAATGAAAAACTGTTTTTT
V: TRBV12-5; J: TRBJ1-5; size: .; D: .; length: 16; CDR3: CASGLVQGYSNQPQHF; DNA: TGTGCTAGTGGTTTGGTACAGGGTTATAGCAATCAGCCCCAGCATTTT
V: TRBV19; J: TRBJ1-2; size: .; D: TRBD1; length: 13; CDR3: CASSVNRGWGYTF; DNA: TGTGCCAGTAGTGTCAACAGGGGATGGGGCTACACCTTC
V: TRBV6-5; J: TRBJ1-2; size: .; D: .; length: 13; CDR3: CASSYSGEGGYTF; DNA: TGTGCCAGCAGTTACTCTGGGGAGGGTGGCTACACCTTC
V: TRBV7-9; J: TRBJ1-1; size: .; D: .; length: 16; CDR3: CASSSPGQAMNTEAFF; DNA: TGTGCCAGCAGCTCCCCGGGACAAGCCATGAACACTGAAGCTTTCTTT
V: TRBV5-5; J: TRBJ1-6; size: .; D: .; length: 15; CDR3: CASSLQGSYNSPLHF; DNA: TGTGCCAGCAGCTTACAGGGCTCCTATAATTCACCCCTCCACTTT
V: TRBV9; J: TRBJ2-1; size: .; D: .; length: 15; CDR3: CASSPKTASYNEQFF; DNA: TGTGCCAGCAGCCCGAAGACAGCCTCCTACAATGAGCAGTTCTTC
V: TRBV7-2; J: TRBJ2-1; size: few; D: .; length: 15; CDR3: CASSYRADSYNEQFF; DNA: TGTGCCAGCAGCTACAGAGCGGACTCCTACAATGAGCAGTTCTTC
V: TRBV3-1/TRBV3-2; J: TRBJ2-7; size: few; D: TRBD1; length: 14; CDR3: CASSHGTGLYEQYF; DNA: TGTGCCAGCAGCCACGGGACAGGGCTGTACGAGCAGTACTTC
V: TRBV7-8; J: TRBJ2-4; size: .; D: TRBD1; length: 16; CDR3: CASSLVGQGAKNIQYF; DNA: TGTGCCAGCAGCTTAGTGGGACAGGGGGCCAAAAACATTCAGTACTTC
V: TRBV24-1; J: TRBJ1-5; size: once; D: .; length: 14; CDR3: CATNRRVGNQPQHF; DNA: TGTGCCACCAATCGCAGGGTAGGCAATCAGCCCCAGCATTTT
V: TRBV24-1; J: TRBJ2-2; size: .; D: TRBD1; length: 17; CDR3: CATSDTDRGTTTGELFF; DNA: TGTGCCACCAGTGACACGGACAGGGGGACGACCACCGGGGAGCTGTTTTTT
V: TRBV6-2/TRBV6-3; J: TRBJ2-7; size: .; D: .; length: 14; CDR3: CASSSQGGSDEQYF; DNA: TGTGCCAGCAGTTCCCAGGGGGGATCGGACGAGCAGTACTTC
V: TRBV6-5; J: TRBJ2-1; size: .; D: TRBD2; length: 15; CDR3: CASSSGTSGISKQFF; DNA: TGTGCCAGCAGTTCCGGGACTAGCGGGATTAGTAAGCAGTTCTTC
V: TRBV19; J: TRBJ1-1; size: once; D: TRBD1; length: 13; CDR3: CASRTGGGTEAFF; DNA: TGTGCCAGTAGGACAGGGGGCGGAACTGAAGCTTTCTTT
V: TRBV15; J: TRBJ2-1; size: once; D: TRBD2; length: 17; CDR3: CATSDLELAGVGNEQFF; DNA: TGTGCCACATCCGACCTAGAACTAGCGGGAGTGGGCAATGAGCAGTTCTTC
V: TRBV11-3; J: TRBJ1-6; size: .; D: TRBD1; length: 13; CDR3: CASSRGPNSPLHF; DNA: TGTGCCAGCAGCAGGGGGCCCAATTCACCCCTCCACTTT
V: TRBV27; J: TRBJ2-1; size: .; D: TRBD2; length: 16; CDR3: CASSLSASGSYNEQFF; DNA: TGTGCCAGCAGTTTATCGGCTAGCGGGAGTTACAATGAGCAGTTCTTC
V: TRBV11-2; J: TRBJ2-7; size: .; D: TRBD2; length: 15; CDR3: CASSLRTSRSSEQYF; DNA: TGTGCCAGCAGTCTCCGGACTAGCAGATCGTCCGAGCAGTACTTC
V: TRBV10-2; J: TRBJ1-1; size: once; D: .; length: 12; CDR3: CASSEMGPEAFF; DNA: TGCGCCAGCAGTGAGATGGGCCCTGAAGCTTTCTTT
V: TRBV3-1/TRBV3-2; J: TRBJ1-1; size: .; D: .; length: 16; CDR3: CASSQGWVGAGTEAFF; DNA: TGTGCCAGCAGCCAAGGGTGGGTAGGGGCAGGGACTGAAGCTTTCTTT